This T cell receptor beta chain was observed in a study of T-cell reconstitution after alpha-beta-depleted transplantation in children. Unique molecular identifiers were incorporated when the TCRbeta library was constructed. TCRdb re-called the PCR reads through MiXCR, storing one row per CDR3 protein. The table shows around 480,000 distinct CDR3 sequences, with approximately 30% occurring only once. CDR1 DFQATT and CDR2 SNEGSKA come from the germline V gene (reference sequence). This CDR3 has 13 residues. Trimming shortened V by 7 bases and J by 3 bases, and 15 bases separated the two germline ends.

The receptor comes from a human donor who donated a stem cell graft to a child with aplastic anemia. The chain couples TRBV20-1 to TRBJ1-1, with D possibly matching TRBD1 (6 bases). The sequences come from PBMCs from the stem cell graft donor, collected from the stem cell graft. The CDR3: CSVAQGVDTEAFF. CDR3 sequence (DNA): TGCAGTGTCGCACAGGGCGTGGACACTGAAGCTTTCTTT.